This TCR beta chain is drawn from a study of cytomegalovirus exposure and HLA in healthy donors. Whole-study context: Genotyping showed around 81% of roughly 390 donors falling in the Caucasian-associated ancestry cluster. Findings and caveats of the study: Later analysis revealed greater clonal expansion in HLA-associated TCR beta chains than in equally common others.

PCR primers comprised 60 Vbeta and 13 Jbeta primers. Sequencing was performed with immunoSEQ multiplex PCR; in TCRdb, only in-frame clones are kept and a portion is missing. The table has roughly 140,000 clones, 55% to 85% seen once; the top ten hold over 2%. Germline CDR1 is SGHTA and CDR2 is FQGNSA. With V trimmed by 2 bases and J by 15 bases, 7 bases remained unmatched. The CDR3 is made up of 14 amino acids. About this clone itself: What it binds is not known.

Sample: PBMCs. The origin of this receptor is a middle-aged man in good health and CMV-seronegative. The V and J genes are TRBV7-2 and TRBJ2-1; 13 bases line up with TRBD2. This chain's CDR3 is CASSLQTSGRVRFF. In nucleotides, the CDR3 is TGTGCCAGCAGCTTACAAACTAGCGGGAGGGTTCGGTTCTTC.